These 3 T cell receptor beta chains were sequenced from one sample in a study of response to subunit inactivated influenza vaccine. One entry per CDR3 protein results from TCRdb running MiXCR on the RT-PCR reads. The data hold roughly 790,000 distinct CDR3 sequences, with over 20% observed a single time. The sample in question was PBMCs from blood, obtained about 5 days after vaccination. Every receptor here comes from a man aged 45 to 65 who received an inactivated influenza vaccine.

This chain connects TRBV7-2 to TRBJ2-5; 7 bases line up with TRBD2. Germline V gives CDR1 SGHTA, CDR2 FQGNSA. The CDR3 length is 16 residues. After removal of 8 bases from V and 5 bases from J, the junction contained 17 bases not matched to a gene. The CDR3 DNA reads TGTGCCAGCGCACCTCAGGGACTAACGGCTTCGGAGACCCAGTACTTC. The encoded protein is CASAPQGLTASETQYF.

The rearrangement joins TRBV15 to TRBJ1-4, with D maybe TRBD1 (6 bases). The CDR3 spans 14 residues. Between the trimmed V and J ends, which lost 0 bases and 11 bases, there was a span of 13 bases. Looked up from germline, CDR1 is LNHNV and CDR2 is YYDKDF (reference sequence). CDR3 bases: TGTGCCACCAGCAGAGAACAGGGAGGATACAAACTGTTTTTT. Encoded protein: CATSREQGGYKLFF.

The chain is built from TRBV7-2 and TRBJ2-5; D remains unclear. The germline CDR1 and CDR2 sequences are SGHTA and FQGNSA. Trimming took 6 bases from V and 1 from J, leaving 9 bases between them. The CDR3 length is 13 residues. CDR3 DNA sequence: TGTGCCAGCAGGAACAGTGTCCAAGAGACCCAGTACTTC. Translating gives CASRNSVQETQYF.